This T cell receptor beta chain was identified in a study of breast tumors, draining lymph nodes, adjacent tissues (dated by TCRdb to the mid-2010s). About the full investigation: The study compared TCR beta repertoires across tumor, adjacent nontumor tissue and axillary lymph nodes from breast cancer patients. The study was designed to assess the relationships and possible T-cell exchange between tumor, surrounding tissue and draining lymph node repertoires in human breast cancer.

The sample was run on an Illumina HiSeq 2000. Multiplex PCR amplification was used to build the TCR beta chain libraries. The amplified TCR beta chain products were analyzed by high-throughput sequencing. TCRdb took the public reads, trimmed them with fastp at Q25, ran MiXCR for clone calling and kept in-frame beta chains. All rows with the same CDR3 protein become a single entry with the most common DNA and genes. This sample gives approximately 230,000 distinct CDR3 sequences in total; less than 40% of them show up just once. The top ten constitute approximately 3.6% of the sample. The lymph node samples were taken from the axillary draining lymph nodes of breast cancer patients. Study-level results and caveats: The data were judged consistent with most tumor T cells deriving from the lymph node and then expanding within tumor tissue. Tumor T-cell repertoires showed less diversity than lymph node repertoires and more diversity than nontumor tissue repertoires, and tumor T-cell repertoires showed preferential V and J gene usage. Tumor and nontumor tissue repertoires were found to be significantly more similar in luminal-like than in basal-like breast cancer. The conclusion that tumor T cells originate in lymph nodes was presented as consistent with a hypothesis rather than as directly demonstrated.

This clonotype was found many times. Its antigen specificity is not known. Base quality data are lacking; no much larger clone is found one base away. Trimming takes 0 bases from V and 1 base from J, and the germline ends sit 11 bases apart. The CDR3 has 16 amino acids, counting the end cysteine and phenylalanine. Just the 48-base CDR3 DNA is kept, in frame starting at base 1. CDR1 and CDR2 are drawn from the germline V gene: SGHRS, YFSETQ. Rearrangement joined TRBV5-1 to TRBJ1-3; the D segment could be TRBD1, given 5 matching bases. Sequencing used axillary lymph node tissue. The TCR was taken from a female donor with breast cancer. Some clones in this sample may be carry-over from other donors' samples. The CDR3 protein: CASSLAWKGSGNTIYF. Read as DNA, the sequence is TGCGCCAGCAGCTTGGCCTGGAAGGGGTCTGGAAACACCATATATTTT.